Following are 18 T cell receptor beta chains from one sample sequenced in a study of T cells in Graves' hyperthyroidism and ophthalmopathy. Amplified TCR beta CDR3 regions came from RNA transcripts. With the HTBI primer set, the TCR CDR3 went through a first round of RT-PCR. TCRdb passed the multiplex PCR reads through MiXCR, listing each CDR3 protein once. Counted here are over 250,000 distinct CDR3 sequences, roughly 13% occurring once; the ten biggest clones make up about 37%. Material: blood. The receptor set was obtained from a woman between 40 and 50 years old with Graves' ophthalmopathy.

This clonotype was found many times. V and J are TRBV12-3 or TRBV12-4 and TRBJ1-5; D not certain. The CDR3 covers 13 residues. Trimming stripped 6 bases from V and 11 bases from J, with 17 bases between. The CDR3, as DNA: TGTGCCAGCAGCGCACTCGTAGAGCGGGCCCAGCATTTT. Its translation is CASSALVERAQHF.

The rearrangement uses TRBV4-1 and TRBJ1-5; no reliable D call. With 2 bases removed from V and 2 bases from J, the gap between germline ends came to 4 bases. The CDR3 contains 13 residues. Germline V gives CDR1 MGHRA, CDR2 YSYEKL. The CDR3 loop is CASSQIGNQPQHF. CDR3 bases: TGCGCCAGCAGCCAAATAGGCAATCAGCCCCAGCATTTT.

As for this clonotype: The junction does not match germline at one end; this may be a read error. The genes are TRBV12-3 or TRBV12-4 and TRBJ2-7; D is possibly TRBD2 (6 bases). The CDR3 is 17 residues long. CDR3 sequence: CANSLLSWGERSYEQYF. The CDR3 DNA follows: TGTGCCAACAGTCTCCTCTCCTGGGGGGAGAGAAGCTACGAGCAGTACTTC.

This clonotype was counted a few times. With a much larger clone just one base away, this may be a read error. This chain joins TRBV2 and TRBJ2-3; 7 bases are shared with TRBD2. The V gene end was trimmed by 7 bases and the J gene end by 2 bases; junction bases not matched to a gene: 6. Germline V CDR1 and CDR2: SNHLY, FYNNEI. The CDR3 spans 14 residues. Written as DNA, the CDR3 is TGTGCCAGCAAGACTAGCTGGCACACAGATACGCAGTATTTT. This translates into CASKTSWHTDTQYF.

The V and J genes are TRBV30 and TRBJ2-7, with TRBD1 as a possible D gene (5 bases). This CDR3 is built from 16 residues. Germline V lookup: CDR1 GTSNPN, CDR2 SVGIG (reference sequence). Trimming cost V 1 base and J 2 bases, with 18 bases left between them. The CDR3 coding sequence is TGTGCCTGGAGTGCACCTTCCAGGGTAGGGACCTACGAGCAGTACTTC. Amino acids: CAWSAPSRVGTYEQYF.

This clonotype has ten or more counts. V and J are TRBV6-1 and TRBJ2-3, with D perhaps matching TRBD1 (6 bases). The CDR3 loop spans 15 amino acids. V gave up 5 bases and J gave up 0 bases, with 12 bases separating them. In germline, CDR1 is MNHNS, CDR2 SASEGT. CDR3 nucleotide sequence: TGTGCCAGCAGTCTGGACAGCGCTAGCACAGATACGCAGTATTTT. Its translation: CASSLDSASTDTQYF.

A few counts support this clonotype. The rearrangement uses TRBV4-2 and TRBJ1-4, with D possibly being TRBD1 (5 bases). The V end was cut by 0 bases, the J end by 11 bases, with 7 bases between. CDR1 is LGHNA, CDR2 YNFKEQ, per germline. The CDR3 consists of 12 residues. CDR3 DNA: TGTGCCAGCAGCCAAGATGAGGGGAAACTGTTTTTT. Translated, it gives CASSQDEGKLFF.

This clonotype showed up many times. The gene calls are TRBV2 and TRBJ2-3, with 12 positions matching TRBD1. Losses at the gene ends were 3 bases for V and 7 bases for J; bases not matched to a gene: 14. Germline-derived CDR1 and CDR2 are SNHLY and FYNNEI. CDR3 length: 18 residues. The chain's CDR3 is CASSDFPGQGAGGYTQYF. CDR3 DNA sequence: TGTGCCAGCAGTGATTTCCCGGGACAGGGGGCGGGCGGATATACGCAGTATTTT.

This clonotype was counted a few times. V usage is TRBV6-2 or TRBV6-3 and J usage is TRBJ1-2, with 7 bases that match TRBD1. The junction had 2 bases not matched to a gene; V was cut back by 0 bases and J by 1 base. Germline V gives CDR1 MNHEY, CDR2 SVGEGT. This CDR3 is built from 15 residues. The CDR3 spells CASSYSGTVNYGYTF. The CDR3 coding sequence is TGTGCCAGCAGTTACTCCGGGACAGTTAACTATGGCTACACCTTC.

At least ten counts were recorded for this clonotype. The CDR3 is CASRGRETQYF. DNA for the CDR3: TGTGCCAGCCGCGGTAGAGAGACCCAGTACTTC. This chain joins TRBV6-1 and TRBJ2-5, with D hard to call. The CDR3 totals 11 residues. Trimming cost V 8 bases and J 4 bases, with 8 bases left between them. Per germline, CDR1 MNHNS and CDR2 SASEGT.

Ten or more counts support this clonotype. The chain links TRBV7-2 to TRBJ2-4; 8 bases match TRBD2. Germline V gene lookup returns CDR1 SGHTA and CDR2 FQGNSA. V was clipped by 1 base and J by 0 bases; unmatched bases: 2. This CDR3 contains 16 residues. In DNA form, the CDR3 reads TGTGCCAGCAGCTTAGATGCGGGGGGAGCCAAAAACATTCAGTACTTC. It specifies CASSLDAGGAKNIQYF.

This clonotype was counted a few times. The junction departs from germline at one end; a sequencing error may be responsible. V is TRBV15 and J is TRBJ1-2; 9 nucleotides agree with TRBD1. CDR3 size: 15 residues. Germline V CDR1 and CDR2: LNHNV, YYDKDF (reference sequence). CDR3 nucleotides: TGTGCCGCCAGCGAGACTAACAGGGGGCTGGAGGGCTACACCTTC. It codes for CAASETNRGLEGYTF.

This clonotype was detected a few times. The rearrangement links TRBV6-2 or TRBV6-3 to TRBJ2-3; 7 bases agree with TRBD1. J was trimmed by 5 bases and V by 8 bases; bases with no gene match: 10. CDR3 size: 14 residues. Germline V gene data show CDR1 as MNHEY and CDR2 as SVGEGT. The CDR3 DNA reads TGTGCCAGCGGGGTGGACAACAGGGGAGATACGCAGTATTTT. It encodes CASGVDNRGDTQYF.

The chain links TRBV18 to TRBJ2-3; 8 positions match TRBD1. The trim removed 6 bases at V and 2 bases at J, leaving 13 bases unmatched. The CDR3 runs 17 residues. Germline values: CDR1 KGHSH, CDR2 LQKENI. The CDR3 reads CASSRRTGQTNTDTQYF. In DNA form, the CDR3 reads TGTGCCAGCTCCCGTCGGACAGGGCAAACTAACACAGATACGCAGTATTTT.

In this sample, this clonotype turned up a few times. The V and J genes are TRBV4-1 and TRBJ2-7; D might be TRBD2 (6 bases). The V gene lost 1 base and the J gene lost 5 bases, with 12 bases spanning the gap. The CDR3 length is 14 residues. Looked up from germline, CDR1 is MGHRA and CDR2 is YSYEKL. CDR3 region: CASSQAPGGDEQYF. The DNA of the CDR3 is TGCGCCAGCAGCCAAGCCCCCGGCGGGGACGAGCAGTACTTC.

The table lists this clonotype with a few counts. The chain couples TRBV10-3 to TRBJ2-3; D might be TRBD2 (6 bases). Trimming took 4 bases from V and 1 from J, leaving 15 bases between them. The CDR3 consists of 16 residues. In germline, CDR1 is ENHRY, CDR2 SYGVKD. The CDR3 DNA is TGTGCCATCAGTGCGAAGCGGGTTGGCGGCACAGATACGCAGTATTTT. Protein sequence: CAISAKRVGGTDTQYF.

Regarding this clonotype: With a much larger clone just one base away, this may be a read error. The rearrangement links TRBV27 to TRBJ2-3, with no clear D. CDR1 is MNHEY and CDR2 is SMNVEV in the germline V gene (reference sequence). CDR3 length equals 13 residues. CDR3 amino acids: CASRPQDTDKQYF. As DNA, the CDR3 is TGTGCCAGCCGACCCCAAGACACAGATAAGCAGTATTTT.

This clonotype came up a few times. This chain uses TRBV18 with TRBJ1-2; D gene ambiguous. The CDR3 runs 13 residues. V was clipped by 3 bases and J by 5 bases, with 10 bases between them. Germline V CDR1 and CDR2: KGHSH, LQKENI. The CDR3 DNA follows: TGTGCCAGCTCACCCAGCTACAGATATGGCTACACCTTC. Translated, it gives CASSPSYRYGYTF.